This T cell receptor (beta chain) was observed in a study of somatic mutations in cytotoxic T cells in rheumatoid arthritis. About the study: Before any treatment began, about 30 ml EDTA peripheral blood was collected from patients right after diagnosis. Findings and limits, study-wide: Slight TRBV07 underrepresentation in rheumatoid arthritis patients went unadjusted for multiple comparisons. Among under 75 patients, under 10 showed a largest CD8+ clone that surpassed 20% of CD8+ cells.

CDR1 SGHDN and CDR2 FVKESK come from the germline V gene. The CDR3 has 13 residues. V lost 2 bases, J lost 4 bases, and 6 bases lay in between. Measured with immunoSEQ multiplex PCR; TCRdb has only the in-frame clones, and not every one. Of approximately 14,000 clones in the sample, 60% to 85% were seen once. This clone showed up just once. Its antigen is currently unknown. V gene TRBV14 combines with J gene TRBJ2-1; D gene uncertain. The sample consisted of CD8+ T cells sorted from blood. The clonotype originates from an adult with rheumatoid arthritis. The CDR3 here is CASSQLGYNEQFF. The CDR3 nucleotides read TGTGCCAGCAGCCAATTAGGGTACAATGAGCAGTTCTTC. The full variable domain, its missing parts supplied by reference TRBV14 and TRBJ2-1, is EAGVTQFPSHSVIEKGQTVTLRCDPISGHDNLYWYRRVMGKEIKFLLHFVKESKQDESGMPNNRFLAERTGGTYSTLKVQPAELEDSGVYFCASSQLGYNEQFFGPGTRLTVL.